The 25 T cell receptor beta chains in this list originate from one sample, sequenced in a study of long-term antiretroviral therapy in people with HIV. Investigators performed immunoSEQ version v3.0 at survey level. The data were produced by immunoSEQ multiplex PCR, yet TCRdb's version contains in-frame clones alone and is incomplete. The sample includes roughly 15,000 clones, approximately 91% of them seen just once. Sequenced here: unsorted PBMCs, sampled 0.6 years after starting antiretroviral therapy. Receptors were obtained from a woman in her thirties or forties with HIV.

For the CDR3, the DNA is TGTGCCAGCAGTTACCTCCGGCAGGGGTCCAAAGAGACCCAGTACTTC. This sequence encodes CASSYLRQGSKETQYF. The chain links TRBV6-6 to TRBJ2-5; D is perhaps TRBD1 (6 bases). This CDR3 has 16 residues. Germline CDR1 reads MNHNY; CDR2 reads SVGAGI (reference sequence). Trimming stripped 2 bases from V and 3 bases from J, with 16 bases between.

This chain links TRBV6-5 with TRBJ2-7; either TRBD1 or TRBD2 may fit D (6 bases each). V shed 5 bases and J shed 2 bases, with 10 bases lying between them. There are 13 residues in the CDR3. Germline V gives CDR1 MNHEY, CDR2 SVGAGI. CDR3 in amino acids: CASSRGPTYEQYF. CDR3 bases: TGTGCCAGCAGTCGGGGGCCGACCTACGAGCAGTACTTC.

This chain connects TRBV5-4 to TRBJ1-2; 8 bases fit TRBD1. This CDR3 is built from 17 residues. Germline V gene data show CDR1 as SGHNT and CDR2 as YYREEE (reference sequence). The V and J ends lost 0 bases and 4 bases, in that order; junction bases with no gene match: 11. CDR3: CASSLESAGGGSYGYTF. CDR3 DNA sequence: TGTGCCAGCAGCTTGGAGTCGGCAGGGGGCGGTAGCTATGGCTACACCTTC.

The chain recombines TRBV5-4 with TRBJ2-5; D might be TRBD2 (7 bases). Trimming pared 2 bases from V and 2 bases from J, leaving 16 bases between. The CDR3 has 16 residues. CDR1 is SGHNT and CDR2 is YYREEE in the germline V gene (reference sequence). CDR3 DNA: TGTGCCAGCAGCTTTGGGAGGGGGGGCCCACAAGAGACCCAGTACTTC. Translation gives CASSFGRGGPQETQYF.

The V gene is TRBV7-2, the J gene TRBJ2-2, with TRBD2 matching 9 bases. There are 15 residues in the CDR3. Germline V gives CDR1 SGHTA, CDR2 FQGNSA. The ends lost 1 base at V and 6 bases at J; junction bases unmatched: 3. Here the CDR3 DNA reads TGTGCCAGCAGCTTAGTGCGGGGGGGCCCCGGGGAGCTGTTTTTT. It specifies CASSLVRGGPGELFF. The complete variable domain, with remaining parts taken from reference TRBV7-2 and TRBJ2-2, reads GAGVSQSPSNKVTEKGKDVELRCDPISGHTALYWYRQSLGQGLEFLIYFQGNSAPDKSGLPSDRFSAERTGGSVSTLTIQRTQQEDSAVYLCASSLVRGGPGELFFGEGSRLTVL.

This clone was detected only once. The chain is built from TRBV7-3 and TRBJ1-1, with 8 bases fitting TRBD1. The CDR3 has 16 residues. The ends lost 8 bases at V and 0 bases at J; junction bases unmatched: 11. Germline V gene lookup returns CDR1 SGHTA and CDR2 FQGTGA. The CDR3 protein is CASGPQGAPVNTEAFF. CDR3 in DNA: TGTGCCAGCGGGCCCCAGGGGGCGCCTGTGAACACTGAAGCTTTCTTT.

The chain has TRBV19 and TRBJ2-1; no clear D. V was shortened by 6 bases and J by 0 bases, with 18 bases between the two germline ends. Germline assignment: CDR1 LNHDA and CDR2 SQIVND (reference sequence). This CDR3 has 17 amino acids. As DNA, the CDR3 is TGTGCCAGTAGCCAGAAAGACGGTACCCGCTCCTACAATGAGCAGTTCTTC. Protein product: CASSQKDGTRSYNEQFF.

This chain joins TRBV21-1 and TRBJ1-5. TRBV21-1 counts as a pseudogene. This CDR3 has 18 amino acids. CDR3 sequence: CASSPWDLHGGGNQPQHF. The CDR3 nucleotides are TGTGCCAGCAGCCCGTGGGACCTTCACGGGGGAGGCAATCAGCCCCAGCATTTT.

The genes are TRBV9 and TRBJ2-1; possible D gene TRBD1, 6 bases. Germline CDR1 is SGDLS and CDR2 is YYNGEE. Trimming stripped 2 bases from V and 4 bases from J, with 19 bases between. This CDR3 is 17 amino acids long. CDR3 sequence (DNA): TGTGCCAGCAGCGTCGGAATCAAAGGGGGATCGTACAATGAGCAGTTCTTC. This translates into CASSVGIKGGSYNEQFF.

CDR3 nucleotides: TGCAGTGCACCAAGGAACACTGAAGCTTTCTTT. This codes for CSAPRNTEAFF. This sequence joins TRBV20-1 and TRBJ1-1, with D hard to call. The V gene's germline CDR1 is DFQATT and CDR2 SNEGSKA (reference sequence). The CDR3 is made up of 11 amino acids. Trimming removed 6 bases at V and 1 base at J, with 6 bases between.

The chain joins TRBV5-1 to TRBJ2-1; D is unclear. The CDR3 sequence is 15 residues long. Germline CDR1 SGHRS, CDR2 YFSETQ. The ends were cut back, 0 bases at V and 0 bases at J, with 7 bases in the middle. Written as DNA, the CDR3 is TGCGCCAGCAGCTTGGTTCAGAGCTCCTACAATGAGCAGTTCTTC. Amino acid sequence: CASSLVQSSYNEQFF. Variable domain in full (rest from reference TRBV5-1 and TRBJ2-1): KAGVTQTPRYLIKTRGQQVTLSCSPISGHRSVSWYQQTPGQGLQFLFEYFSETQRNKGNFPGRFSGRQFSNSRSEMNVSTLELGDSALYLCASSLVQSSYNEQFFGPGTRLTVL.

The genes are TRBV5-1 and TRBJ1-4; D remains unclear. Per the germline V gene, CDR1 is SGHRS and CDR2 is YFSETQ. V shed 4 bases and J shed 3 bases, with 13 bases lying between them. The CDR3 extends over 15 amino acids. The CDR3 loop is CASSTSGSPNEKLFF. CDR3 DNA sequence: TGCGCCAGCAGCACCTCAGGATCTCCTAATGAAAAACTGTTTTTT.

The chain uses TRBV11-2 and TRBJ2-3, with 8 bases identical to TRBD2. This CDR3 has 15 residues. The germline CDR1 and CDR2 sequences are SGHAT and FQNNGV. Unmatched junction bases numbered 6, after V lost 1 base and J lost 6 bases. The CDR3 nucleotides read TGTGCCAGCAGCTTAGCGCGGGGGGAAGGTGATACGCAGTATTTT. Its protein product is CASSLARGEGDTQYF.

The chain links TRBV2 to TRBJ2-2, with TRBD2 matching over 11 bases. Trimming removed 5 bases from V and 4 bases from J; junction bases left unmatched: 3. The CDR3 loop spans 15 amino acids. Germline V gene data show CDR1 as SNHLY and CDR2 as FYNNEI. CDR3 sequence: CASSLGLAATGELFF. CDR3 nucleotides: TGTGCCAGCAGTTTGGGACTAGCGGCCACCGGGGAGCTGTTTTTT.

The chain carries TRBV5-1 and TRBJ1-2; no definite D call. The length of the CDR3 is 14 residues. CDR1 and CDR2 (germline): SGHRS, YFSETQ. V lost 0 bases and J 4 bases, leaving 10 bases between the germline ends. CDR3 DNA sequence: TGCGCCAGCAGCTTGGAGGCAGGCCCCTATGGCTACACCTTC. Its translation is CASSLEAGPYGYTF.

This chain uses TRBV9 with TRBJ1-2, with TRBD1 identical over 9 bases. This CDR3 is 17 amino acids long. Per the germline V gene, CDR1 is SGDLS and CDR2 is YYNGEE. The junction had 15 bases not matched to a gene; V was cut back by 4 bases and J by 5 bases. DNA for the CDR3: TGTGCCAGCAGCCTCGACCCGACAGGGGGGTCGGGTTATGGCTACACCTTC. Translation gives CASSLDPTGGSGYGYTF.

J is TRBJ2-7 and V is TRBV30, with D maybe TRBD1 (6 bases). The germline gives CDR1 GTSNPN, CDR2 SVGIG (reference sequence). The CDR3 extends over 12 amino acids. The V gene lost 8 bases and the J gene lost 9 bases, with 20 bases spanning the gap. Written as DNA, the CDR3 is TGTGCCGGGGGCCCTACCTACGAGCCGCAGTACTTC. Its translation is CAGGPTYEPQYF. The full variable domain, in which reference TRBV30 and TRBJ2-7 provide the parts outside the CDR3, is SQTIHQWPATLVQPVGSPLSLECTVEGTSNPNLYWYRQAAGRGLQLLFYSVGIGQISSEVPQNLSASRPQDRQFILSSKKLLLSDSGFYLCAGGPTYEPQYFGPGTRLTVT.

The chain combines TRBV27 with TRBJ2-3; 14 nucleotides line up with TRBD2. Germline V gene sequence: CDR1 MNHEY, CDR2 SMNVEV (reference sequence). The CDR3 extends over 16 amino acids. The junction had 6 bases not matched to a gene; V was cut back by 5 bases and J by 5 bases. The CDR3 bases are TGTGCCAGCAGTGCCCGACTAGCGGGGGGGCAAGATACGCAGTATTTT. Protein product: CASSARLAGGQDTQYF.

V is TRBV2 and J is TRBJ1-2; 7 positions match TRBD1. The CDR3 has 13 residues. The germline V gene has CDR1 SNHLY and CDR2 FYNNEI. V lost 4 bases and J lost 6; bases outside the gene matches: 5. CDR3 sequence: CASSGQGSDGYTF. CDR3 DNA: TGTGCCAGCAGTGGACAGGGTTCAGATGGCTACACCTTC.

The rearrangement joins TRBV7-9 to TRBJ2-3, with 14 bases matching TRBD2. CDR3 length: 15 amino acids. The V gene end was trimmed by 5 bases and the J gene end by 4 bases; junction bases not matched to a gene: 2. CDR1 and CDR2 from the germline V gene are SEHNR and FQNEAQ (reference sequence). CDR3 DNA sequence: TGTGCCAGCAGCAGGACTAGCGGGGGGCCAGATACGCAGTATTTT. This encodes CASSRTSGGPDTQYF.

The chain employs TRBV10-3 and TRBJ1-2; 8 positions match TRBD1. CDR3 length equals 14 residues. Germline CDR1 is ENHRY and CDR2 is SYGVKD. V lost 0 bases, J lost 6 bases, and 3 bases stayed unmatched. The CDR3 reads CAISESGQGNGYTF. CDR3 DNA: TGTGCCATCAGTGAGTCCGGACAGGGCAATGGCTACACCTTC.

The chain combines TRBV9 with TRBJ1-2; D not resolved. Trimming removed 4 bases from V and 3 bases from J, with 16 bases in between. Germline V gene data show CDR1 as SGDLS and CDR2 as YYNGEE. This CDR3 contains 15 residues. DNA for the CDR3: TGTGCCAGCAGCCCCCGGGAGGTTAGTTACTATGGCTACACCTTC. It specifies CASSPREVSYYGYTF.

The J gene is TRBJ1-2, the V gene TRBV15; TRBD1 agrees at 10 bases. After removal of 0 bases from V and 8 bases from J, the junction contained 12 bases not matched to a gene. The CDR3 is 17 residues long. CDR1 and CDR2 (germline): LNHNV, YYDKDF (reference sequence). The CDR3 DNA reads as TGTGCCACCAGCAGAGATGGGGGGCAGACAGGGGGCGCGGGCTACACCTTC. Translated, it gives CATSRDGGQTGGAGYTF.

V and J are TRBV5-6 and TRBJ2-2, with D possibly TRBD1 on 6 matching bases. Germline values: CDR1 SGHDT, CDR2 YYEEEE. Trimming removed 8 bases from V and 7 bases from J, with 12 bases in between. The CDR3 is made up of 12 amino acids. DNA for the CDR3: TGTGCCAGTACGACAGGTATCGGGGAGCTGTTTTTT. Translation: CASTTGIGELFF.

The chain has TRBV14 and TRBJ1-6, with TRBD1 identical over 10 bases. V dropped 4 bases and J dropped 13; count of bases not matched to a gene: 7. The CDR3 sequence is 14 residues long. Germline loops: CDR1 SGHDN, CDR2 FVKESK. The CDR3: CASSRRDRGSPLHF. Here the CDR3 DNA reads TGTGCCAGCAGCCGCCGGGACAGGGGTTCCCCCCTCCACTTT. The variable domain in full, completed from reference TRBV14 and TRBJ1-6, reads EAGVTQFPSHSVIEKGQTVTLRCDPISGHDNLYWYRRVMGKEIKFLLHFVKESKQDESGMPNNRFLAERTGGTYSTLKVQPAELEDSGVYFCASSRRDRGSPLHFGNGTRLTVT.